The rows below give T cell receptor beta chains drawn from one sample of a study of T-cell reconstitution after alpha-beta-depleted transplantation in children. MiXCR was run by TCRdb on the PCR reads, yielding one entry per CDR3 protein. This sample yields about 150,000 distinct CDR3 sequences, of which around 10% are seen a single time; less than 15% belongs to the top ten. Here the sequenced sample was PBMCs, taken before TCRalphabeta/CD19-depleted stem cell transplant. These receptors were collected from a boy aged 2 to 10 with acute myeloid leukemia, due to receive a stem cell transplant. CDR3s include the opening cysteine and the closing phenylalanine or tryptophan. Each record gives: D gene, clone size, V gene, CDR3 length, J gene, CDR3 protein, CDR3 DNA. D genes are given only for firm matches. Clone size, where shown, is once, few, many, or a class for clones that have expanded.

-	many	TRBV13	14	TRBJ2-7	CASSFRGRGYEQYF	TGTGCCAGCAGCTTCCGCGGCAGGGGCTACGAGCAGTACTTC
TRBD2	many	TRBV10-3	15	TRBJ2-7	CAIKVGGGSSYEQYF	TGTGCCATCAAGGTGGGGGGGGGGAGCTCCTACGAGCAGTACTTC
-	many	TRBV18	17	TRBJ1-1	CASSPAPLGQVNTEAFF	TGTGCCAGCTCACCTGCTCCATTAGGACAAGTGAACACTGAAGCTTTCTTT
-	many	TRBV5-1	15	TRBJ2-7	CASSDSEFPGTEQYF	TGCGCCAGCAGCGATTCGGAATTCCCTGGGACCGAGCAGTACTTC
-	many	TRBV20-1	17	TRBJ2-3	CSASIPPRTYYTDTQYF	TGCAGTGCTAGCATACCACCCCGGACTTACTACACAGATACGCAGTATTTT
-	-	TRBV7-6	13	TRBJ2-6	CASSMGGANVLTF	TGTGCCAGTTCCATGGGAGGGGCCAACGTCCTGACTTTC
TRBD1	many	TRBV7-2	16	TRBJ1-2	CASSSRRDSPSYGYTF	TGTGCCAGCAGCTCCCGACGGGACAGCCCCTCCTATGGCTACACCTTC
-	many	TRBV27	13	TRBJ1-5	CASSYNSNQPQHF	TGTGCCAGCAGTTACAATAGCAATCAGCCCCAGCATTTT
TRBD1	-	TRBV25-1	21	TRBJ2-6	CASSGPGQGKKLPSGANVLTF	TGTGCCAGCAGTGGACCGGGACAGGGGAAGAAGCTTCCCTCTGGGGCCAACGTCCTGACTTTC
-	many	TRBV20-1	12	TRBJ2-5	CSARESLGTQYF	TGCAGTGCCAGGGAGAGCCTCGGGACCCAGTACTTC
TRBD1	many	TRBV5-1	14	TRBJ1-5	CASSPRTGHQPQHF	TGCGCCAGCAGCCCAAGGACAGGGCATCAGCCCCAGCATTTT
TRBD2	many	TRBV9	15	TRBJ2-3	CASSVMAGGPDTQYF	TGTGCCAGCAGCGTAATGGCGGGAGGCCCAGATACGCAGTATTTT
TRBD1	-	TRBV20-1	18	TRBJ1-5	CSARGLTQGAASNQPQHF	TGCAGTGCTAGGGGTCTAACACAGGGGGCCGCCAGCAATCAGCCCCAGCATTTT
TRBD1	many	TRBV27	15	TRBJ2-1	CASSLDRGDNNEQFF	TGTGCCAGCAGTTTAGACAGGGGGGACAACAATGAGCAGTTCTTC
TRBD1	many	TRBV5-1	15	TRBJ2-3	CASRPRDRSTDTQYF	TGCGCCAGCAGACCCCGGGACAGAAGCACAGATACGCAGTATTTT
TRBD1	many	TRBV20-1	12	TRBJ2-1	CSANKGANEQFF	TGCAGTGCGAATAAGGGGGCAAATGAGCAGTTCTTC
TRBD1	many	TRBV20-1	15	TRBJ2-1	CSAPKPGQRYNEQFF	TGCAGTGCGCCCAAACCGGGACAGCGATACAATGAGCAGTTCTTC
TRBD1	many	TRBV5-5	13	TRBJ2-7	CASSGAGGNEQYF	TGTGCCAGCAGCGGGGCAGGGGGCAACGAGCAGTACTTC
-	many	TRBV5-1	13	TRBJ2-1	CASSFGTYNEQFF	TGCGCCAGCAGCTTCGGGACCTACAATGAGCAGTTCTTC
-	many	TRBV3-1	14	TRBJ1-5	CASSVRDSNQPQHF	TGTGCCAGCAGCGTCAGGGATAGCAATCAGCCCCAGCATTTT
-	many	TRBV7-2	16	TRBJ1-3	CASATLGGGSGNTIYF	TGTGCCAGCGCCACTCTGGGGGGCGGGTCTGGAAACACCATATATTTT
TRBD2	many	TRBV5-1	16	TRBJ2-2	CASSLTSGGPTGELFF	TGCGCCAGCAGCTTGACTAGCGGGGGCCCCACCGGGGAGCTGTTTTTT
-	many	TRBV27	17	TRBJ1-1	CASSLDLDSLMNTEAFF	TGTGCCAGCAGTTTAGACTTGGACAGTCTCATGAACACTGAAGCTTTCTTT
-	many	TRBV28	13	TRBJ2-1	CAVKRQLSYEQFF	TGTGCCGTAAAGAGACAGTTATCCTATGAGCAGTTCTTC
-	many	TRBV10-3	13	TRBJ2-5	CAIRGPQQETQYF	TGTGCCATCAGGGGGCCCCAACAAGAGACCCAGTACTTC